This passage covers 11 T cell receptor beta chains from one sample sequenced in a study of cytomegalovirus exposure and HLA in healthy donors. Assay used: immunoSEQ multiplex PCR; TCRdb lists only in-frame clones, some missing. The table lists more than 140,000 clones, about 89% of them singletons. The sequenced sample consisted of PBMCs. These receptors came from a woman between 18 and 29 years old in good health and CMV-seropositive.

The CDR3 region has the DNA TGTGCCAGCAGTGAGGCCTGGGGCCCCTACGAGCAGTACTTC. The encoded protein is CASSEAWGPYEQYF. The chain joins TRBV6-1 to TRBJ2-7; tentative D call: TRBD1 (5 bases). The CDR3 runs to 14 residues. Trimming pared 3 bases from V and 2 bases from J, leaving 11 bases between. CDR1 and CDR2 from the germline V gene are MNHNS and SASEGT.

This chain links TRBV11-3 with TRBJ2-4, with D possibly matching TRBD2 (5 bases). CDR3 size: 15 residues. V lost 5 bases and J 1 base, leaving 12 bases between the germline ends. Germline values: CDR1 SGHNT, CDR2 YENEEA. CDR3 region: CASSRGGGAKNIQYF. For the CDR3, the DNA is TGTGCCAGCAGCCGAGGAGGTGGCGCCAAAAACATTCAGTACTTC.

The CDR3 here is CASRWTSGNYEQYF. The CDR3 DNA sequence: TGTGCCAGCAGGTGGACTAGCGGAAACTACGAGCAGTACTTC. This chain joins TRBV6-5 and TRBJ2-7; 10 bases map to TRBD2. The trim removed 6 bases at V and 3 bases at J, leaving 5 bases unmatched. The CDR3 has 14 residues. Germline values: CDR1 MNHEY, CDR2 SVGAGI.

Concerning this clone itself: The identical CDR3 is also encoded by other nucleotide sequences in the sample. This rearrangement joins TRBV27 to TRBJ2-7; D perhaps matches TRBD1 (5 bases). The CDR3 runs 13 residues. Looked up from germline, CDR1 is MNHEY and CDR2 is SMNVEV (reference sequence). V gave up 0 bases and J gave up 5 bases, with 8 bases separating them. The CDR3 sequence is CASSLSRAHEQYF. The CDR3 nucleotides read TGTGCCAGCAGTTTATCCAGGGCCCACGAGCAGTACTTC.

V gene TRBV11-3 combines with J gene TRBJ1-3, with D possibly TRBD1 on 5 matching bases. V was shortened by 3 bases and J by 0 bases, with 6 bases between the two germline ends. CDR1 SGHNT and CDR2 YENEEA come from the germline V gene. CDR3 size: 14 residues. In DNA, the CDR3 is TGTGCCAGCAGCTTGACAGACTCTGGAAACACCATATATTTT. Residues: CASSLTDSGNTIYF.

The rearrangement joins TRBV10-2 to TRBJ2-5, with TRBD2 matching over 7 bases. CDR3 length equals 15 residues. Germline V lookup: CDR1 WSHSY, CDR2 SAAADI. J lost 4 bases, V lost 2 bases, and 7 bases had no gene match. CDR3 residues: CASSELGGVGETQYF. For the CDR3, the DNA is TGCGCCAGCAGTGAGCTTGGGGGGGTCGGAGAGACCCAGTACTTC.

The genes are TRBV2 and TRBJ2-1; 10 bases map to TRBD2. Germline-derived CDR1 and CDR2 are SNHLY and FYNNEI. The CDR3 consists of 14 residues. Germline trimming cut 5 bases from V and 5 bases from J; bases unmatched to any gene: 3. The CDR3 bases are TGTGCCAGCAGTCGAACTAGCGGGGACAATGAGCAGTTCTTC. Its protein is CASSRTSGDNEQFF.

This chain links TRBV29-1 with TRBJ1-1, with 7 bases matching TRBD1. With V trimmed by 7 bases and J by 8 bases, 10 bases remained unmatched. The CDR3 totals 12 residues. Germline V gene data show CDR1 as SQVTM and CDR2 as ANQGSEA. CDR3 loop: CSANDRVPEAFF. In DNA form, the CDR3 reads TGCAGCGCCAACGACAGGGTCCCCGAAGCTTTCTTT.

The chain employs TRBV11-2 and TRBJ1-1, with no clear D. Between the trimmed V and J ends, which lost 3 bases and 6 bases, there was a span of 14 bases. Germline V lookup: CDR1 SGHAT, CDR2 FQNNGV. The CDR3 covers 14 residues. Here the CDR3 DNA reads TGTGCCAGCAGCTTGGATGCGGGCGGGGCTGAAGCTTTCTTT. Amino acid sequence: CASSLDAGGAEAFF.

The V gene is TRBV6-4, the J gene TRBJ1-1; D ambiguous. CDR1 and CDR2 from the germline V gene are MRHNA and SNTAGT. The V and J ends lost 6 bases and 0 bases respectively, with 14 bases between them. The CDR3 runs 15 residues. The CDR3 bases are TGTGCCAGCAGGGAGAGGATATCCATGAACACTGAAGCTTTCTTT. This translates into CASRERISMNTEAFF.

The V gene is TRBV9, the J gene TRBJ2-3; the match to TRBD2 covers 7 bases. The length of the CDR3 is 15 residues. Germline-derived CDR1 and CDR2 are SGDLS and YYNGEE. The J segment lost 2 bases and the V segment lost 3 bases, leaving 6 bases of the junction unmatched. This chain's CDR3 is CASSARAGPTDTQYF. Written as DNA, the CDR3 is TGTGCCAGCAGCGCAAGAGCGGGACCCACAGATACGCAGTATTTT.